The 6 T cell receptor beta chains reported below all come from one sample, sequenced in a study of tumor and adjacent non-tumor tissue in lung cancer. A modified ARM-PCR protocol with three rounds of nested PCR amplified TCRbeta. TCRdb processed the multiplex PCR reads anew with MiXCR; each CDR3 protein has one entry. Altogether some 120,000 distinct CDR3 sequences are present, around three fifths being singletons, with the ten largest covering 13%. The template was RNA from unsorted bulk tissue. Sequencing was done on a sample of lung tumor tissue. The receptors were sampled from a man aged 25-45 years with non-small cell lung cancer.

This clonotype has a single count. The V call is TRBV6-6, the J call TRBJ1-5, with 9 bases matching TRBD1. The V gene end was trimmed by 3 bases and the J gene end by 2 bases; junction bases not matched to a gene: 14. Per germline, CDR1 MNHNY and CDR2 SVGAGI (reference sequence). This CDR3 comprises 19 residues. DNA of the CDR3: TGTGCCAGCAGTTATCCGAGGACAGGGGACTCAAGGGGCAATCAGCCCCAGCATTTT. It yields the protein CASSYPRTGDSRGNQPQHF.

In the case of this clonotype: This clone may be a read error of a much larger clone one base away. The chain uses TRBV10-3 and TRBJ1-1; D might be TRBD1 (6 bases). The CDR3 has 13 amino acids. Trimming left V 4 bases short and J 1 base short, with 7 bases between. Germline values: CDR1 ENHRY, CDR2 SYGVKD. CDR3 sequence: CAISGGQNTEAFF. As DNA, the CDR3 is TGTGCCATCAGTGGGGGACAGAACACTGAAGCTTTCTTT.

This clonotype has at least ten counts. In DNA, the CDR3 is TGTGCCAGCAGTTCCCGGGGGTTCTATGGCTACACCTTC. Its translation: CASSSRGFYGYTF. J is TRBJ1-2 and V is TRBV6-5; D is perhaps TRBD1 (5 bases). The CDR3 has 13 amino acids. The V gene's germline CDR1 is MNHEY and CDR2 SVGAGI. Trimming shortened V by 4 bases and J by 4 bases, and 10 bases separated the two germline ends.

In the case of this clonotype: Compared with germline, one end of the junction differs, possibly owing to a read error. The chain recombines TRBV6-1 with TRBJ2-1; the match to TRBD2 covers 12 bases. The CDR3 spans 15 residues. Germline lookup yields CDR1 MNHNS and CDR2 SASEGT. CDR3 sequence (DNA): TGTGCCAGGAGTGAACTAGCGGGGGGCTACAATGAGCAGTTCTTC. Translation: CARSELAGGYNEQFF.

This clonotype showed up just once. The rearrangement links TRBV6-1 to TRBJ1-5, with D unclear. Germline V lookup: CDR1 MNHNS, CDR2 SASEGT. The CDR3 covers 13 residues. V lost 10 bases and J lost 4, with 14 bases in between. Here the CDR3 reads CATIGLPNQPQHF. DNA for the CDR3: TGTGCCACCATTGGTCTTCCGAATCAGCCCCAGCATTTT.

A word on this clonotype: An end of the junction does not agree with germline; a read error may underlie this. The rearrangement uses TRBV24-1 and TRBJ2-1, with D tentatively TRBD2 (5 bases). This CDR3 is 13 amino acids long. CDR1 KGHDR and CDR2 SFDVKD come from the germline V gene. The CDR3 region is CVTSGPGLGEQFF. CDR3 in DNA: TGTGTCACCAGTGGTCCCGGACTTGGGGAGCAGTTCTTC.